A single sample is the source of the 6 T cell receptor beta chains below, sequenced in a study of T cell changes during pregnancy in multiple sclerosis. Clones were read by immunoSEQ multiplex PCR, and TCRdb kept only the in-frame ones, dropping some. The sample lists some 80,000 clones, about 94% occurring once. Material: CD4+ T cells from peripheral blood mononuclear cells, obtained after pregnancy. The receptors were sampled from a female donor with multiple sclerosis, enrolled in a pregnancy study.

The CDR3 loop reads CASRRGGLGYEQYF. DNA of the CDR3: TGTGCCAGCCGCCGTGGCGGATTGGGCTACGAGCAGTACTTC. This sequence joins TRBV28 and TRBJ2-7; D gene uncertain. There are 14 residues in the CDR3. The germline V gene encodes CDR1 MDHEN and CDR2 SYDVKM. Trimming took off 8 bases at V and 3 bases at J, with 17 bases between the two ends.

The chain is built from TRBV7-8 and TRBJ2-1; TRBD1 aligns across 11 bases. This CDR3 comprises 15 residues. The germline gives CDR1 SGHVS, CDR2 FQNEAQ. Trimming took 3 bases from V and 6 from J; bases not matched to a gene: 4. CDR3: CASSFPGQGVNEQFF. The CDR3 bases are TGTGCCAGCAGCTTCCCGGGACAGGGGGTCAATGAGCAGTTCTTC.

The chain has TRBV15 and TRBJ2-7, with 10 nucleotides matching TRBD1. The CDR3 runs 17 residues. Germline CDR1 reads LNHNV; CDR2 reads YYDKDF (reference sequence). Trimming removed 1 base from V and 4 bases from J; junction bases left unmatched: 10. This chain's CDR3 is CATSRAYTGTGVYEQYF. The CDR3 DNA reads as TGTGCCACCAGCAGAGCATATACCGGGACAGGGGTATACGAGCAGTACTTC.

In DNA, the CDR3 is TGTGCCAGCAGTGATACAGGGGGCGGCACAGATACGCAGTATTTT. Residues: CASSDTGGGTDTQYF. The J gene is TRBJ2-3, the V gene TRBV6-1; TRBD1 agrees at 9 bases. The CDR3 totals 15 residues. Trimming removed 3 bases from V and 1 base from J; junction bases left unmatched: 2. The germline V gene encodes CDR1 MNHNS and CDR2 SASEGT.

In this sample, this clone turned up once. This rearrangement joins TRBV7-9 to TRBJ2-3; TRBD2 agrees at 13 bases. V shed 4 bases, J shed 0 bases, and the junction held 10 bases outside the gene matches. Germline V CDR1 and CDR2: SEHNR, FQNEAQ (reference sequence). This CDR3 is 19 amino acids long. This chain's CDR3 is CASSSPPGLAGRSTDTQYF. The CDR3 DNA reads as TGTGCCAGCAGCTCCCCCCCGGGACTAGCGGGAAGAAGCACAGATACGCAGTATTTT.

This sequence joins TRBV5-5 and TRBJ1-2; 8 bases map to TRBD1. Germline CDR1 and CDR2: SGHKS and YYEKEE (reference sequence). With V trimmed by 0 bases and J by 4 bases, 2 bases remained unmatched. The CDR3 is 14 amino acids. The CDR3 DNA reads TGTGCCAGCAGCTTGGCAGACAGGGGCTATGGCTACACCTTC. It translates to CASSLADRGYGYTF.